The source of this T cell receptor beta chain is a study of breast tumors, draining lymph nodes, adjacent tissues. General study points: Luminal-like breast cancer showed significantly greater tumor-nontumor repertoire similarity than basal-like breast cancer did.

This clonotype appeared many times. Its cognate antigen is unknown. With V trimmed by 5 bases and J by 4 bases, 4 bases remained unmatched. CDR1 is GTSNPN and CDR2 is SVGIG in the germline V gene (reference sequence). The CDR3 has 13 residues. Each CDR3 protein gets one entry after TCRdb re-called the multiplex PCR reads with MiXCR. The sample has 150,000 to 200,000 distinct CDR3 sequences; roughly a third are singletons. Axillary draining lymph nodes of breast cancer patients supplied the node samples. This sequence joins TRBV30 and TRBJ2-1, with 8 bases identical to TRBD2. The sequence was obtained from a female donor with breast cancer. Some clones in this sample may be carry-over from other donors' samples. Sequenced sample: axillary lymph node tissue. For the CDR3, the DNA is TGTGCCTGGCTAAGCGGGAGTTACAATGAGCAGTTCTTC. It translates to CAWLSGSYNEQFF.